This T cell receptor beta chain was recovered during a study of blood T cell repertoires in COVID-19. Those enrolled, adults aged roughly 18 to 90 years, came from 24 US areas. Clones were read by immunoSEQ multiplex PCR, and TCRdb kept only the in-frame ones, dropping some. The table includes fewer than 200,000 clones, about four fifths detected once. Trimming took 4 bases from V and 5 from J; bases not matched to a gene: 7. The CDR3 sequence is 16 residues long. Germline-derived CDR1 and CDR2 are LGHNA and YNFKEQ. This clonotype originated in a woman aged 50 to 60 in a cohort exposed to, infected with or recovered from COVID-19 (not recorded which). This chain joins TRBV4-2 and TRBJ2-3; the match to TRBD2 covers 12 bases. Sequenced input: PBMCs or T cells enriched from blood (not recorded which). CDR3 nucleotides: TGTGCCAGCAGCCCCACTCTAGCGGGGGGGCAAGATACGCAGTATTTT. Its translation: CASSPTLAGGQDTQYF.